The 14 T cell receptor beta chains below come from one sample, sequenced in a study of cytomegalovirus exposure and HLA in healthy donors. PCR employed 60 Vbeta and 13 Jbeta primers. Here immunoSEQ multiplex PCR was the method, and the copy in TCRdb shows in-frame clones only, minus some. The sample lists about 170,000 clones, around 84% seen once, with over 2.5% in the top ten. Specimen: PBMCs. The receptors were sampled from a man aged 30 to 39 in good health and CMV-seropositive.

This chain joins TRBV19 and TRBJ1-1; 10 bases align to TRBD1. This CDR3 has 15 amino acids. Germline CDR1 reads LNHDA; CDR2 reads SQIVND (reference sequence). V lost 4 bases and J lost 7; bases outside the gene matches: 9. Written as DNA, the CDR3 is TGTGCCAGTAGTACCCGGGACAGGGGAACTGGTGAAGCTTTCTTT. This sequence encodes CASSTRDRGTGEAFF.

V usage is TRBV7-3 and J usage is TRBJ2-7; 13 positions match TRBD2. The CDR3 runs 20 residues. The trim removed 5 bases at V and 0 bases at J, leaving 16 bases unmatched. Germline CDR1 is SGHTA and CDR2 is FQGTGA. CDR3 in amino acids: CASSLRPTSGRSLISYEQYV. In nucleotides, the CDR3 is TGTGCCAGCAGCCTACGCCCGACTAGCGGGAGGTCCCTAATCTCCTACGAGCAGTACGTC.

The V and J genes are TRBV19 and TRBJ2-5; 10 bases line up with TRBD2. Germline V gene data show CDR1 as LNHDA and CDR2 as SQIVND (reference sequence). V gave up 7 bases and J gave up 1 base; unmatched junction bases: 15. The CDR3 is made up of 18 amino acids. Here the CDR3 DNA reads TGTGCCAGTACCTTGAGCGGGAGGGTCGGGGGGGTCCAAGAGACCCAGTACTTC. It specifies CASTLSGRVGGVQETQYF. Using reference TRBV19 and TRBJ2-5 for the parts outside the CDR3, the full variable domain is DGGITQSPKYLFRKEGQNVTLSCEQNLNHDAMYWYRQDPGQGLRLIYYSQIVNDFQKGDIAEGYSVSREKKESFPLTVTSAQKNPTAFYLCASTLSGRVGGVQETQYFGPGTRLLVL.

The chain couples TRBV5-4 to TRBJ2-5; 12 nucleotides line up with TRBD1. The V gene's germline CDR1 is SGHNT and CDR2 YYREEE (reference sequence). With 0 bases clipped from V and 5 bases from J, the junction kept 5 bases outside the gene matches. CDR3 size: 16 residues. CDR3 in amino acids: CASSLGGQGARETQYF. DNA for the CDR3: TGTGCCAGCAGCTTGGGGGGACAGGGGGCTCGGGAGACCCAGTACTTC.

V usage is TRBV5-4 and J usage is TRBJ2-5; D is uncertain. Per the germline V gene, CDR1 is SGHNT and CDR2 is YYREEE (reference sequence). V was shortened by 4 bases and J by 0 bases, with 10 bases between the two germline ends. This CDR3 is 14 amino acids long. CDR3 in amino acids: CASSADTYQETQYF. The CDR3 coding sequence is TGTGCCAGCAGCGCAGACACGTACCAAGAGACCCAGTACTTC.

This chain joins TRBV5-1 and TRBJ2-5; 10 positions match TRBD1. Losses at the gene ends were 2 bases for V and 5 bases for J; bases not matched to a gene: 9. CDR3 length: 16 residues. Germline V gene sequence: CDR1 SGHRS, CDR2 YFSETQ. DNA for the CDR3: TGCGCCAGCAGCTTTCGTGGACAGGGGGGGCTGGAGACCCAGTACTTC. It is translated as CASSFRGQGGLETQYF.

Comment on this clone: One end of the junction fails to match germline, which may point to a read error. The chain employs TRBV7-7 and TRBJ1-5; D perhaps matches TRBD1 (6 bases). Germline V gene data show CDR1 as SSHAT and CDR2 as FNYEAQ (reference sequence). The CDR3 totals 13 residues. The CDR3 nucleotides read TGTGCTAGCAGCCCAGGGGTGGATCAGCCCCAGCATTTT. Translation gives CASSPGVDQPQHF.

The chain is built from TRBV27 and TRBJ1-2; D uncertain. The germline V gene encodes CDR1 MNHEY and CDR2 SMNVEV (reference sequence). The CDR3 loop spans 16 amino acids. V was shortened by 10 bases and J by 6 bases, with 27 bases between the two germline ends. CDR3 nucleotides: TGTGCCACCTTCCTCGGGGAGGAGTTAGAGGATAATGGCTACACCTTC. Translation gives CATFLGEELEDNGYTF.

V is TRBV5-5 and J is TRBJ2-7, with TRBD2 matching 7 bases. Germline values: CDR1 SGHKS, CDR2 YYEKEE (reference sequence). CDR3 length: 15 amino acids. V lost 0 bases, J lost 2 bases, and 5 bases stayed unmatched. The chain's CDR3 is CASSLDRAGPYEQYF. Written as DNA, the CDR3 is TGTGCCAGCAGCTTGGATCGAGCGGGGCCCTACGAGCAGTACTTC.

In regard to this clone: Other nucleotide sequences in the sample specify the same CDR3. The rearrangement joins TRBV2 to TRBJ1-1; D gene ambiguous. Germline V gene data show CDR1 as SNHLY and CDR2 as FYNNEI. CDR3 length: 10 amino acids. The ends were cut back, 8 bases at V and 4 bases at J, with 5 bases in the middle. CDR3 loop: CASGGTEAFF. The CDR3 DNA follows: TGTGCCAGCGGCGGCACTGAAGCTTTCTTT.

The chain combines TRBV5-6 with TRBJ1-1; D gene unclear. The CDR3 has 12 residues. V was shortened by 4 bases and J by 4 bases, with 8 bases between the two germline ends. Per the germline V gene, CDR1 is SGHDT and CDR2 is YYEEEE. CDR3 nucleotide sequence: TGTGCCAGCAGCGGCTCAGGCACTGAAGCTTTCTTT. Protein: CASSGSGTEAFF.

This clone was counted between two and nine times. This same CDR3 is encoded by further DNA sequences in the sample. The chain links TRBV5-1 to TRBJ2-1, with TRBD2 matching over 13 bases. The CDR3 covers 16 residues. J was trimmed by 0 bases and V by 3 bases; bases with no gene match: 0. Germline CDR1 and CDR2: SGHRS and YFSETQ. CDR3 DNA: TGCGCCAGCAGCTGGACTAGCGGGAGCTCCTACAATGAGCAGTTCTTC. Protein product: CASSWTSGSSYNEQFF.

This clone showed up just once. This rearrangement joins TRBV2 to TRBJ2-7; D is undetermined. The CDR3 totals 11 residues. V was trimmed by 4 bases and J by 2 bases, leaving 3 bases between them. The germline CDR1 and CDR2 sequences are SNHLY and FYNNEI. The DNA of the CDR3 is TGTGCCAGCAGTGTAGCCTACGAGCAGTACTTC. Translation gives CASSVAYEQYF.

The CDR3 is CASSATSGRASDTQYF. For the CDR3, the DNA is TGTGCCAGCAGCGCAACTAGCGGGAGGGCCTCAGATACGCAGTATTTT. This chain uses TRBV5-4 with TRBJ2-3, with 13 bases identical to TRBD2. Unmatched junction bases numbered 6, after V lost 4 bases and J lost 4 bases. The CDR3 spans 16 residues. Germline V gene sequence: CDR1 SGHNT, CDR2 YYREEE (reference sequence).